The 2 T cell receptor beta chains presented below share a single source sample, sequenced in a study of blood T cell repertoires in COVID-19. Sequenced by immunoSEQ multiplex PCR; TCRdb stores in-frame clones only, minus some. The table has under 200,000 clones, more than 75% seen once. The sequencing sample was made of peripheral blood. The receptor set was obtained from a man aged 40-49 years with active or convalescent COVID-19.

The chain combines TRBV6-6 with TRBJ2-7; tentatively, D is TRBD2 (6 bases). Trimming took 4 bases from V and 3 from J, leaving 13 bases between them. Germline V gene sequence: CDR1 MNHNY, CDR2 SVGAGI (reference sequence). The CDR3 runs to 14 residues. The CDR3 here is CASSWSGEVYEQYF. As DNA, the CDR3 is TGTGCCAGCAGTTGGTCGGGGGAGGTCTACGAGCAGTACTTC.

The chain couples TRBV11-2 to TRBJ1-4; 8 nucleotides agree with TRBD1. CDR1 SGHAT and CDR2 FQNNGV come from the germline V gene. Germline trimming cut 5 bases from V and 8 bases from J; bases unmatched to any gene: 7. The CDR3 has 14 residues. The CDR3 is CASSLGQGGEKLFF. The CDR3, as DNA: TGTGCCAGCAGCCTTGGACAGGGTGGCGAAAAACTGTTTTTT.